The sequence of this T cell receptor beta chain was determined in a study of CD8 T cells in ankylosing spondylitis. The CDR3 covers 15 residues. Germline-derived CDR1 and CDR2 are SGHVS and FNYEAQ. Trimming stripped 0 bases from V and 3 bases from J, with 8 bases between. This clonotype turned up a few times. The antigen is not known. Study-wide points: Clones tied to disease were said to be significantly enriched in matched ankylosing spondylitis synovial fluid. Disease-linked clones were CD8+ and relatively rare in peripheral blood. Characteristic of ankylosing spondylitis blood, it appeared, was a TCR beta motif comprising about eight highly homologous variants. In synovial fluid and blood from reactive arthritis, some motif variants were previously reported.

Quantitative molecular-barcoded 5'-RACE generated the TCR beta libraries. TCRdb redid the calling of the 5' RACE reads with MiXCR, one entry per CDR3 protein. The repertoire includes approximately 300,000 distinct CDR3 sequences, 8% of them detected once, and less than 15% sits in the top ten. V is TRBV7-6 and J is TRBJ1-4, with TRBD1 as a possible D gene (5 bases). Sequenced: blood, either unsorted or a sorted T cell fraction (not recorded which). The sequence derives from a male donor with ankylosing spondylitis. The CDR3 nucleotides read TGTGCCAGCAGCTTAGCGCGGGGGGCTAATGAAAAACTGTTTTTT. Its protein is CASSLARGANEKLFF. Based on the CDR3 plus reference TRBV7-6 and TRBJ1-4, the full variable domain is GAGVSQSPRYKVTKRGQDVALRCDPISGHVSLYWYRQALGQGPEFLTYFNYEAQQDKSGLPNDRFSAERPEGSISTLTIQRTEQRDSAMYRCASSLARGANEKLFFGSGTQLSVL.